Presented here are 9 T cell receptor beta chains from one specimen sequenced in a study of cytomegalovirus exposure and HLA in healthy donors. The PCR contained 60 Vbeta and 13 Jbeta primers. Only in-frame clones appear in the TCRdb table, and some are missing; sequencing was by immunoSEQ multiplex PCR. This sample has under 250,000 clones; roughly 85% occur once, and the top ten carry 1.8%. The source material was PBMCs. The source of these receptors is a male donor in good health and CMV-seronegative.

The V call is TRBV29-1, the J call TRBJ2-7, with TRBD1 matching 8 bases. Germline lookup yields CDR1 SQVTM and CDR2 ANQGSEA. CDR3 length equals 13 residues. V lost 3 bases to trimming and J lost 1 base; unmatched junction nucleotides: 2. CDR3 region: CSVDHRGSYEQYF. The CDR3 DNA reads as TGCAGCGTTGATCACAGGGGGTCCTACGAGCAGTACTTC.

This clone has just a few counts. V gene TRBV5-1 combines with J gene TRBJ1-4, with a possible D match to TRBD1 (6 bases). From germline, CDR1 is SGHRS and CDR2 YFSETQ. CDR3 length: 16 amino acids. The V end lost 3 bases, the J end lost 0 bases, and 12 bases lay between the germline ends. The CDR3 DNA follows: TGCGCCAGCAGCTCCCCAGGGGCCTCAACTAATGAAAAACTGTTTTTT. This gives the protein CASSSPGASTNEKLFF.

The CDR3 nucleotides read TGTGCCAGCAGTTATTTAGTGGCTAGCGGGTCCGGGGAGCTGTTTTTT. Translated, it gives CASSYLVASGSGELFF. The chain recombines TRBV6-5 with TRBJ2-2; 8 nucleotides match TRBD2. CDR3 size: 16 residues. The trim removed 3 bases at V and 6 bases at J, leaving 9 bases unmatched. CDR1 is MNHEY and CDR2 is SVGAGI in the germline V gene.

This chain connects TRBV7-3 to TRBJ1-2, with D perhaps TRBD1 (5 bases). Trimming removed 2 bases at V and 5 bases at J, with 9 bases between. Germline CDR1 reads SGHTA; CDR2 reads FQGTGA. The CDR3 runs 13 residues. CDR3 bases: TGTGCCAGCAGCTTAGCGGAGGGGTATGGCTACACCTTC. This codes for CASSLAEGYGYTF.

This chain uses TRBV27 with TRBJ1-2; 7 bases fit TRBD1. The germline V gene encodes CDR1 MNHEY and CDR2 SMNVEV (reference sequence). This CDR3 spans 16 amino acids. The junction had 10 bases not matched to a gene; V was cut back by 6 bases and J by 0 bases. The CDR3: CASRLRTGTPNYGYTF. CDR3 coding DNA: TGTGCCAGCAGGCTTCGGACAGGAACCCCTAACTATGGCTACACCTTC.

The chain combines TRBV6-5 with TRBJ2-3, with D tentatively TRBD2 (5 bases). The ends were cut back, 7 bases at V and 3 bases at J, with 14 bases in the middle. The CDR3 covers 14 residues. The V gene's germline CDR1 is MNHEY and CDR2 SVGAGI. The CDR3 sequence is CASTGAAETDTQYF. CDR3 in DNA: TGTGCCAGCACCGGAGCGGCAGAGACAGATACGCAGTATTTT.

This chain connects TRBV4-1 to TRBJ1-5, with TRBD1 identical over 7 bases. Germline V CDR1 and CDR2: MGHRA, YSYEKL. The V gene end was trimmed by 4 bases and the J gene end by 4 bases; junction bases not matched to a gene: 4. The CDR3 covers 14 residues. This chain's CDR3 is CASSPRQGNQPQHF. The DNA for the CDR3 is TGCGCCAGCAGCCCCCGACAGGGAAATCAGCCCCAGCATTTT.

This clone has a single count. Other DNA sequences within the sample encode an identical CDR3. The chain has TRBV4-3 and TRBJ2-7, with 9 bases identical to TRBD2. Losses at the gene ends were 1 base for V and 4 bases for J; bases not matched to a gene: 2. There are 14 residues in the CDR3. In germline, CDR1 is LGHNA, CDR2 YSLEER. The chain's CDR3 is CASSQGLAGYEQYF. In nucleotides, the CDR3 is TGCGCCAGCAGCCAAGGGCTAGCGGGGTACGAGCAGTACTTC.

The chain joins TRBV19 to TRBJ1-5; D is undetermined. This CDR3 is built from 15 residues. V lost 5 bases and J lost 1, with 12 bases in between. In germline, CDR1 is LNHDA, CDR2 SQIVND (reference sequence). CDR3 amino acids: CASSQADVSNQPQHF. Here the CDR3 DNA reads TGTGCCAGTAGTCAGGCAGACGTCAGCAATCAGCCCCAGCATTTT.